This T cell receptor (beta chain) was recorded in a study of beta chain features in type 1 diabetes. On the study more broadly: Examination of sorted cells across all samples involved 90 million to 120 million cells.

CD4+ naive, central memory, regulatory and stem cell-like memory subsets were isolated by sorting on CD45RO/CCR7/CD25/CD127/CD95/CD27. Every bit of the isolated RNA underwent reverse transcription, so sequencing read expressed TCRB transcripts. Here immunoSEQ multiplex PCR was the method, and the copy in TCRdb shows in-frame clones only, minus some. The sample lists fewer than 350,000 clones, roughly 21% occurring once. V lost 1 base and J lost 0, with 11 bases in between. CDR1 is SGHRS, CDR2 YFSETQ, per germline. CDR3 length: 16 amino acids. This clone has more than one count but fewer than ten. The receptor was derived from a young woman in good health. The chain carries TRBV5-1 and TRBJ2-1, with D maybe TRBD2 (6 bases). Sequenced sample: naive CD4+ T cells from blood. The CDR3 sequence: CASSLPSESSYNEQFF. In nucleotides, the CDR3 is TGCGCCAGCAGCTTGCCTAGCGAGAGCTCCTACAATGAGCAGTTCTTC.